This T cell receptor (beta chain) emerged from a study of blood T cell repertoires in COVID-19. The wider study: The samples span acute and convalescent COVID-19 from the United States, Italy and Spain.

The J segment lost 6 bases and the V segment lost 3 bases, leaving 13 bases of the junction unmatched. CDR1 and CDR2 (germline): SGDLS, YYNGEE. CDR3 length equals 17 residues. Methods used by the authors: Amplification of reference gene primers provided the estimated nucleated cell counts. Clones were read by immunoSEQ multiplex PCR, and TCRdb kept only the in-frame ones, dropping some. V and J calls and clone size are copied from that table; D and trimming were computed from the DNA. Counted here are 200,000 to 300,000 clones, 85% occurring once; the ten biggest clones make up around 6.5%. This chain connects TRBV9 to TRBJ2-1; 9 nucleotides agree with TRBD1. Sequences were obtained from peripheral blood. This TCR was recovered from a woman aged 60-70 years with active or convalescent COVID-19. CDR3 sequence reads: CASSASTGGWEGNEQFF. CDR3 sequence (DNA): TGTGCCAGCAGCGCCTCGACAGGGGGATGGGAAGGCAATGAGCAGTTCTTC.